Listed below are T cell receptor beta chains from one sample, sequenced in a study of long-term antiretroviral therapy in people with HIV. Some clones are missing from TCRdb's copy, which holds only in-frame ones; the method was immunoSEQ multiplex PCR. There are about 22,000 clones in the sample; 84% occur only once, and about a fifth lies in the top ten. The sequenced sample was unsorted PBMCs, obtained 0.1 years before starting antiretroviral therapy. All receptors come from a man younger than 30 with HIV. CDR3s include the opening cysteine and the closing phenylalanine or tryptophan. D genes are given only for firm matches. Clone size, where shown, is once, few, many, or a class for clones that have expanded.

D	size	V	J	DNA	CDR3
.	.	TRBV4-2	TRBJ1-5	TGTGCCAGCAGCCAAGATGGCATATATAGCAATCAGCCCCAGCATTTT	CASSQDGIYSNQPQHF
.	few	TRBV9	TRBJ2-2	TGTGCCAGCAGGGGGGGCTGGACCGGGGAGCTGTTTTTT	CASRGGWTGELFF
TRBD1	.	TRBV27	TRBJ1-2	TGTGCCAGCAGTTTAAAAGGGGGCTTCGGCGGGTACACCTTC	CASSLKGGFGGYTF
.	large	TRBV4-3	TRBJ2-7	TGCGCCAGCAGCCAAGATCTATGGGACGGCTACGAGCAGTACTTC	CASSQDLWDGYEQYF
.	.	TRBV27	TRBJ2-3	TGTGCCAGCAGTTCTTGGGTAGCGCACACAGATACGCAGTATTTT	CASSSWVAHTDTQYF
.	.	TRBV28	TRBJ1-2	TGTGCCAGCAGTTTATGGACAGGCTATGGCTACACCTTC	CASSLWTGYGYTF
TRBD2	.	TRBV14	TRBJ2-5	TGTGCCAGCAGCCAACCATCTAGCGGGGGATTCCAAGAGACCCAGTACTTC	CASSQPSSGGFQETQYF
.	.	TRBV4-2	TRBJ2-5	TGTGCCAGCAGCCAAGAAGGGGCTGGGGGGGCAGAGACCCAGTACTTC	CASSQEGAGGAETQYF
.	.	TRBV30	TRBJ2-5	TGTGCCTGGAACTTGGATTTCCAAGAGACCCAGTACTTC	CAWNLDFQETQYF
.	.	TRBV18	TRBJ2-1	TGTGCCAGCTCACCACGGGACAGCGCGGGATATAATGAGCAGTTCTTC	CASSPRDSAGYNEQFF
.	.	TRBV7-2	TRBJ1-1	TGTGCCAGCAGCTCGTTAGGGCCCCGGGGGACTGAAGCTTTCTTT	CASSSLGPRGTEAFF
.	once	TRBV18	TRBJ1-1	TGTGCCAGCTCACCACGACAGATGAACACTGAAGCTTTCTTT	CASSPRQMNTEAFF
.	.	TRBV5-6	TRBJ1-2	TGTGCCAGCAGCTTGGCGGACACCCCCATCCACTATGGCTACACCTTC	CASSLADTPIHYGYTF
.	.	TRBV19	TRBJ1-2	TGTGCCAGTAGTATAATGGACCCGCGAAACTATGGCTACACCTTC	CASSIMDPRNYGYTF
.	.	TRBV19	TRBJ2-3	TGTGCCAGTAGTACCGTAGCAGGTTCGGCAGATACGCAGTATTTT	CASSTVAGSADTQYF
TRBD1	.	TRBV5-5	TRBJ1-5	TGTGCCAGCAGCTTTGAGGGGGCTCAGCCCCAGCATTTT	CASSFEGAQPQHF
.	few	TRBV19	TRBJ2-7	TGTGCCAGTAGTATAGGTCCCGGGGTCTACGAGCAGTACTTC	CASSIGPGVYEQYF
.	.	TRBV5-1	TRBJ2-4	TGCGCCAGCAGCTTGGGGGGACCCCAAAACATTCAGTACTTC	CASSLGGPQNIQYF
.	.	TRBV5-4	TRBJ2-5	TGTGCCAGCAGTTCCACAGGACTCGAGGAGACCCAGTACTTC	CASSSTGLEETQYF